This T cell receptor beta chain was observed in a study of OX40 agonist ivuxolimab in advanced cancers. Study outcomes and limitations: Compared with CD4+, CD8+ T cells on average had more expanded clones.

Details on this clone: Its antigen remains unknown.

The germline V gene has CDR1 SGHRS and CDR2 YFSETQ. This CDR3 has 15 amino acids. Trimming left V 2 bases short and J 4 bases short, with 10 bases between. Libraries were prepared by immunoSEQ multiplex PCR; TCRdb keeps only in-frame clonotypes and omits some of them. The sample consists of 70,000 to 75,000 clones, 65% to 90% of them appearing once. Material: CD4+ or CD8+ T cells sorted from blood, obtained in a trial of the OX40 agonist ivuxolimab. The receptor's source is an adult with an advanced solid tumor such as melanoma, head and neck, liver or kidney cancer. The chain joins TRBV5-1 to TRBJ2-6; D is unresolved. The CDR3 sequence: CASSLGALGANVLTF. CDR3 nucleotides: TGCGCCAGCAGCTTAGGAGCTCTCGGGGCCAACGTCCTGACTTTC.